These T cell receptor beta chains were read from a single sample in a study of shared clonotypes between healthy human individuals. The repertoire was sequenced with immunoSEQ multiplex PCR; TCRdb's copy has only in-frame clones and lacks some. The sample records hundreds of thousands of clones, about three quarters being singletons. Sequencing was performed on memory CD4+ T cells sorted from blood. The origin of the receptors is a woman aged 25 to 39 in good health. Each CDR3 is given with its conserved first and last residue. D genes are given only for firm matches. The listing skips clone size in some rows; elsewhere it reads once, few, many or a size class.

NA 14 NA TRBJ1-1 TRBV28 CASSLSGGALEAFF TGTGCCAGCAGTTTATCGGGTGGGGCCCTTGAAGCTTTCTTT
TRBD2 15 once TRBJ2-1 TRBV28 CASSLLSGSYNEQFF TGTGCCAGCAGTTTACTTAGCGGGAGTTACAATGAGCAGTTCTTC
NA 14 NA TRBJ2-4 TRBV5-5 CASFASSDRDIQYF TGTGCCAGCTTCGCTTCTAGCGACCGGGACATTCAGTACTTC
TRBD1 12 few TRBJ2-7 TRBV5-4 CASSLAAGGVHF TGTGCCAGCAGCTTGGCGGCAGGGGGAGTTCACTTC
NA 15 NA TRBJ1-5 TRBV7-2 CASSLVWTANQPQHF TGTGCCAGCAGCTTAGTTTGGACAGCGAATCAGCCCCAGCATTTT
NA 13 NA TRBJ1-1 TRBV5-1 CASSLLLNTEAFF TGCGCCAGCAGCTTGTTGTTGAACACTGAAGCTTTCTTT
NA 14 NA TRBJ2-7 TRBV7-4 CASSLLEGPYEQYF TGTGCCAGCAGCTTACTCGAGGGACCATACGAGCAGTACTTC
TRBD1 19 NA TRBJ2-4 TRBV23-1 CASSPNLTRGQVTKNIQYF TGCGCCAGCAGTCCAAACTTAACCAGGGGGCAAGTAACCAAAAACATTCAGTACTTC
NA 12 NA TRBJ2-3 TRBV29-1 CSVEEAGDTQYF TGCAGCGTTGAAGAGGCCGGAGATACGCAGTATTTT
NA 14 NA TRBJ2-2 TRBV6-4 CASRAYLNTGELFF TGTGCCAGCAGAGCATATTTGAACACCGGGGAGCTGTTTTTT
NA 14 NA TRBJ2-3 TRBV5-1 CASSLDWRTDTQYF TGCGCCAGCAGCTTGGACTGGCGGACAGATACGCAGTATTTT
NA 11 NA TRBJ2-1 TRBV11-2 CASSFIYEQFF TGTGCCAGCAGCTTTATCTATGAGCAGTTCTTC
TRBD2 16 once TRBJ2-2 TRBV5-1 CASSLDQREYTGELFF TGCGCCAGCAGCTTGGACCAGCGGGAGTACACCGGGGAGCTGTTTTTT
TRBD1 15 NA TRBJ2-3 TRBV5-1 CASSSQGKGADTQYF TGCGCCAGCAGCTCACAGGGGAAGGGAGCAGATACGCAGTATTTT
NA 15 NA TRBJ2-7 TRBV27 CASSPRGSLSYEQYF TGTGCCAGCAGCCCCAGGGGATCCCTCTCCTACGAGCAGTACTTC
TRBD2 14 NA TRBJ2-3 TRBV5-1 CASGASGSSDTQYF TGCGCCAGCGGGGCTAGCGGGAGTTCAGATACGCAGTATTTT
TRBD2 18 NA TRBJ2-2 TRBV5-1 CASSFGLAGGHSTGELFF TGCGCCAGCAGTTTTGGACTAGCGGGAGGGCACAGCACCGGGGAGCTGTTTTTT
NA 13 NA TRBJ1-5 TRBV28 CASSLMGNQPQHF TGTGCCAGCAGTTTGATGGGGAATCAGCCCCAGCATTTT
NA 16 NA TRBJ2-7 TRBV14 CASSQAHGTQTYEQYF TGTGCCAGCAGCCAAGCTCATGGGACACAGACCTACGAGCAGTACTTC
NA 15 many TRBJ2-7 TRBV2 CASSGEGQGQSEQYF TGTGCCAGCAGTGGAGAAGGGCAGGGACAATCCGAGCAGTACTTC
TRBD1 18 NA TRBJ2-1 TRBV19 CASSIRSFVGQGLNEQFF TGTGCCAGTAGTATACGCTCTTTTGTGGGACAGGGCCTCAATGAGCAGTTCTTC
TRBD1 12 NA TRBJ1-3 TRBV15 CATGDRGNTIYF TGTGCCACAGGGGACAGGGGAAACACCATATATTTT
NA 13 NA TRBJ2-1 TRBV11-2 CASSFRVRQEQFF TGTGCCAGCAGCTTTAGAGTTCGACAAGAGCAGTTCTTC
NA 13 few TRBJ2-1 TRBV7-7 CASSLGVDNEQFF TGTGCCAGCAGCTTAGGCGTTGACAATGAGCAGTTCTTC
NA 14 once TRBJ1-1 TRBV7-9 CASSLEVMNTEAFF TGTGCCAGCAGCTTAGAGGTAATGAACACTGAAGCTTTCTTT
NA 18 NA TRBJ2-7 TRBV6-1 CASSEATNQQASPYEQYF TGTGCCAGCAGTGAAGCCACAAACCAGCAGGCAAGTCCCTACGAGCAGTACTTC
NA 17 NA TRBJ2-6 TRBV28 CASSSPSGTSGANVLTF TGTGCCAGCAGTTCCCCCAGCGGCACCTCTGGGGCCAACGTCCTGACTTTC
NA 13 once TRBJ1-5 TRBV10-3 CAIRRTPDQPQHF TGTGCCATCAGGAGGACGCCGGATCAGCCCCAGCATTTT
NA 11 medium-sized TRBJ1-5 TRBV20-1 CSAREGQPQHF TGCAGTGCTAGAGAGGGTCAGCCCCAGCATTTT
NA 17 NA TRBJ2-7 TRBV19 CASSMNFPRVDPYEQYF TGTGCCAGTAGTATGAATTTTCCCCGGGTCGACCCCTACGAGCAGTACTTC
TRBD1 16 NA TRBJ2-1 TRBV25-1 CASSEPGDRGFGEQFF TGTGCCAGCAGTGAACCAGGGGACAGGGGTTTCGGTGAGCAGTTCTTC
NA 11 few TRBJ1-1 TRBV29-1 CSVVDPWGAFF TGCAGCGTTGTTGACCCTTGGGGAGCTTTCTTT
NA 13 NA TRBJ1-2 TRBV7-9 CASSFNGRDGYTF TGTGCCAGCAGCTTCAACGGCAGGGATGGCTACACCTTC